This T cell receptor (beta chain) was sequenced during a study of T cells expressing NK-cell markers (dated by TCRdb to 2019 to 2021). General notes on the study: TCR beta-chain repertoires were profiled in sorted CD3+CD56+NKG2C+, CD3+CD56+NKG2C- and CD3+CD56-NKG2C+ T-cell subsets from about 8 donors. Among the eight sequenced donors, only one was HCMV-seronegative, while the other seven were HCMV-seropositive. The eight sequenced donors were randomly selected healthy volunteers, three men and five women. Libraries were sequenced as 2 x 150 bp reads on Illumina HiSeq 2000/2500, MiSeq or NextSeq. Paper-wide results and their limitations: Those dominant clonotypes were again the most abundant among CD3+CD56-NKG2C+ cells in several donors, at about 28.3-60.1%. For roughly six donors, the dominant CD3+CD56+NKG2C+ clonotypes were among the top 10 CD8+ clonotypes and accounted for roughly 1.0-8% of CD8+ T cells. Whether the expanded NKG2C-expressing T cell clones were specific for HCMV antigens was left unclear.

Per the germline V gene, SGHAT is the CDR1 and FQNNGV is the CDR2. From its cysteine to its phenylalanine, the CDR3 spans 15 amino acids. Only the protein is on record. TCRdb records Illumina HiSeq 2000 as the sequencer. 5'RACE template switching, by which a universal primer site and unique molecular identifiers were added, was used to make TCR beta cDNA libraries. Synthesis of cDNA was primed from the TCR beta constant segment and was followed by two consecutive PCR amplification steps. On the study's bioinformatics: Reads were demultiplexed and grouped by UMI with MIGEC, and clonotypes were assembled and quantified with MiTCR. To exclude erroneous sequences, any TCR cDNA sequence not supported by at least two reads was discarded. Downstream repertoire analysis used the tcR package, and clonotypes were matched across fractions by CDR3 nucleotide sequence plus V segment. VDJmatch was used to annotate antigen specificity against VDJdb, with one amino acid substitution allowed in CDR3. Each entry corresponds to one CDR3 protein sequence from reads that TCRdb reprocessed, and DNA is not given. None of the V and J calls come from the authors' own analysis; TCRdb made them. The sample table includes about 460,000 distinct CDR3 sequences. Clones ranked in the top ten supply almost 1.5% of the sample.

HCMV-specific IgG was detected in serum with a commercial ELISA kit to determine HCMV serostatus. Peripheral blood mononuclear cells were isolated from blood by Ficoll density gradient centrifugation. Comment on this clonotype: No antigen is known for it.

The chain was built from TRBV11-2 and TRBJ2-7. Specimen: blood T cells: a sorted CD56 or NKG2C T cell subset, CD4+ or CD8+ T cells, or bulk PBMC T cells (not recorded which). The TCR originated in a woman in her fifties or sixties in good health. Donor details come from another sample of the same person, matched by shared clones. Here the CDR3 is given as CASSLGMSASYEQYF.